The clone carrying this TCR beta chain occurred many times. V trimming: 5 bases; J trimming: 5 bases; junction bases outside the gene matches: 10. The CDR3 loop spans 16 amino acids. These data originate in a study of T cells in Graves' hyperthyroidism and ophthalmopathy. RNA transcripts gave rise to amplified TCR beta CDR3 regions. The HTBI primer set served for first-round RT-PCR of the TCR CDR3. MiXCR, applied by TCRdb to the multiplex PCR reads, yields one record per CDR3 protein. The sample records around 600,000 distinct CDR3 sequences, about a sixth being singletons. This clonotype was obtained from a woman aged 40-49 years with Graves' ophthalmopathy. V and J are TRBV12-3 or TRBV12-4 and TRBJ2-1; TRBD2 agrees at 9 bases. Material: blood. The DNA of the CDR3 is TGTGCCAGCAGTCCCTTTGGGGTAGCGGGGGACAATGAGCAGTTCTTC. This translates into CASSPFGVAGDNEQFF.